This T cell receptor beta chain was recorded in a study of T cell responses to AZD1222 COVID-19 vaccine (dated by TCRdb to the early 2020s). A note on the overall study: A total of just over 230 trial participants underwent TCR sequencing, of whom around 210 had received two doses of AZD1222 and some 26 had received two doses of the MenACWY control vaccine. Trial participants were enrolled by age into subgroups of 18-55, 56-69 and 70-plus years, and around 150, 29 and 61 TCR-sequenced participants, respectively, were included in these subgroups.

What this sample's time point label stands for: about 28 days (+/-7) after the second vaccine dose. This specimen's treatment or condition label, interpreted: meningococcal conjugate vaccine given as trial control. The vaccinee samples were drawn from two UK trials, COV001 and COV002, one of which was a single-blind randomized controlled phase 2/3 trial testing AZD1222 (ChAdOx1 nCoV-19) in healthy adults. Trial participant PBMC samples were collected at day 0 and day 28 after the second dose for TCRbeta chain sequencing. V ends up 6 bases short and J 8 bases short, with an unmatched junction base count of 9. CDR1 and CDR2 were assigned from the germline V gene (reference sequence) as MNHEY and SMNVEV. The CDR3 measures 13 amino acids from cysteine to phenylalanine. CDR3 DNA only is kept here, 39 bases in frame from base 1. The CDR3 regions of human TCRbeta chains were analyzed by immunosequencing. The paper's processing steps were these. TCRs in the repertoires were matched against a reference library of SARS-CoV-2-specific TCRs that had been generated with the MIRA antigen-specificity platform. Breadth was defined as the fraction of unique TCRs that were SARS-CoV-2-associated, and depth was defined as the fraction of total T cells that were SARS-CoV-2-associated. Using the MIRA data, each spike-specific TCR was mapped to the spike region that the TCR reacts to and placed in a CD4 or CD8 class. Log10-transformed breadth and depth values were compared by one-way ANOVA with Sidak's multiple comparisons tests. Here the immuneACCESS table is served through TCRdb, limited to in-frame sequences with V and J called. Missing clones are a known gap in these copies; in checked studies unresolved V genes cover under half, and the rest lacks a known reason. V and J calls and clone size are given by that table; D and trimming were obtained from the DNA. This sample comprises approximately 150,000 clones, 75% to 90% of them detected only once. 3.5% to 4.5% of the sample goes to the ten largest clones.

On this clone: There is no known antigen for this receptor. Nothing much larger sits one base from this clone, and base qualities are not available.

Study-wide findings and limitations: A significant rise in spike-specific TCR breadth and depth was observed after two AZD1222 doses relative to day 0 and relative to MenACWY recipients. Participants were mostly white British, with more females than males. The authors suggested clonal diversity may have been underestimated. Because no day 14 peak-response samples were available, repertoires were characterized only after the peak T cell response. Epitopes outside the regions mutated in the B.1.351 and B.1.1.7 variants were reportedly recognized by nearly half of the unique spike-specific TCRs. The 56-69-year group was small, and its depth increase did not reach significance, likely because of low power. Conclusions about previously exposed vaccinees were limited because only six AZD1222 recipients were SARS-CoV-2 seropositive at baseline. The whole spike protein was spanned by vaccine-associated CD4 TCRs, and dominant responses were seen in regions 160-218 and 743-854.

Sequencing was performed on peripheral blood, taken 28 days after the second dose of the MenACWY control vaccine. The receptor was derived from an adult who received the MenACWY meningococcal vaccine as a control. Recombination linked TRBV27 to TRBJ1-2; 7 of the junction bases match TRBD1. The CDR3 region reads CASSGSDRDGYTF. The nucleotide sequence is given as TGTGCCAGCAGCGGCTCAGACAGGGACGGCTACACCTTC.